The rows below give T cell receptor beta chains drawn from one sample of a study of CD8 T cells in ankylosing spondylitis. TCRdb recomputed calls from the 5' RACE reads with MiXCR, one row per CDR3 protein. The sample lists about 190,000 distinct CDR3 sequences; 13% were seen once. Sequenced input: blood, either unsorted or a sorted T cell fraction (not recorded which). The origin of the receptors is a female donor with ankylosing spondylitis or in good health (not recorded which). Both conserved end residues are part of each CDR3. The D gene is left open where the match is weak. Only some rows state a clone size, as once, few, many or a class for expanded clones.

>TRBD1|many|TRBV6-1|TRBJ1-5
TGTGCCAGCAGTGAAGGACAGGGGGAGCAGCCCCAGCATTTT
CASSEGQGEQPQHF
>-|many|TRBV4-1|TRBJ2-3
TGCGCCAGCAGCCAGACCAGACTAGACGGGAAATATTTT
CASSQTRLDGKYF
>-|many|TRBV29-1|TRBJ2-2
TGCAGCGCGGGACCGAGTGATATTTCCGGGGAGCTGTTTTTT
CSAGPSDISGELFF
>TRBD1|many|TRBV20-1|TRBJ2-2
TGCAGTGCTAGGGGACAGGGATTCACCGGGGAGCTGTTTTTT
CSARGQGFTGELFF
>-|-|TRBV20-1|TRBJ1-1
TGCAGTGCTAGAGAGGCAGGGGTGACCACTGAAGCTTTCTTT
CSAREAGVTTEAFF
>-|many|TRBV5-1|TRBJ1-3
TGCGCCAGCAGCGGTGGACAAGGAAACACCATATATTTT
CASSGGQGNTIYF
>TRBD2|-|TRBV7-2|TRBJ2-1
TGTGCCACACAAGAGGGAGGGCCCAGCAATGAGCAGTTCTTC
CATQEGGPSNEQFF
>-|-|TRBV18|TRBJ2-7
TGTGCCAGCTCACCAGTTGTCGGGGGTGTTTACCTGGACGAGCAGTACTTC
CASSPVVGGVYLDEQYF
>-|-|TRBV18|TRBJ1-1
TGTGCCAGCTCACCACGGGGGCGCAGGACTGAAGCTTTCTTT
CASSPRGRRTEAFF
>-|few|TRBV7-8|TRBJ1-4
TGTGCCAGCAGTCCCGGGGGGAGTCGCGAAAAACTGTTTTTT
CASSPGGSREKLFF
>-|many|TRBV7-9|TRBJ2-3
TGTGCCAGCAGCCGAGCGGACTTCCTGGGTCCAGATACGCAGTATTTT
CASSRADFLGPDTQYF
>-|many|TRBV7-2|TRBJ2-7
TGTGCCAGCAGCTTTAGCGTGCGGTCCTACGAGCAGTACTTC
CASSFSVRSYEQYF
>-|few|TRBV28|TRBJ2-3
TGTGCCAGCAGTTTCATGGGGGGGCGGGAGAGAGTTATGGGGTCGCAGTATTTT
CASSFMGGRERVMGSQYF
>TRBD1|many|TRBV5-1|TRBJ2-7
TGCGCCAGCAGCGATGGCCGGGACAGGGTTCACTACGAGCAGTACTTC
CASSDGRDRVHYEQYF
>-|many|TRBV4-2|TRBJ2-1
TGTGCCAGCAGCCAAGGGGATTATGAGCAGTTCTTC
CASSQGDYEQFF
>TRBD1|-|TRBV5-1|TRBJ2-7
TGCGCCAGTTCAGACAGGGTGAGCTCCTACGAGCAGTACTTC
CASSDRVSSYEQYF
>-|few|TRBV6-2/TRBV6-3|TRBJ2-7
TGTGCCAGCAGCCATCCGACGACAGGGAGGAATTCCTACGAGCAGTACTTC
CASSHPTTGRNSYEQYF
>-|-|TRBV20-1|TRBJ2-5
TGCAGTGCTAGATGGTCAGCCCAAGAGACCCAGTACTTC
CSARWSAQETQYF
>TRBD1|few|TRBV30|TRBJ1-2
TGTGCCTGGAGTGTAAGGGACAGCAAAGGGGGCTACACCTTC
CAWSVRDSKGGYTF
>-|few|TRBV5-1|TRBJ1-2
TGCGCCAGCAGCCCGGTCCGGGCTAATGGCTACACCTTC
CASSPVRANGYTF
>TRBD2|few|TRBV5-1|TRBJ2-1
TGCGCCAGCAGCGTGACTAGCGCCGGGAATGAGCAGTTCTTC
CASSVTSAGNEQFF
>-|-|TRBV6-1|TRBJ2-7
TGTGCCGCCACTGCGGGCTACGAGCAGTACTTC
CAATAGYEQYF
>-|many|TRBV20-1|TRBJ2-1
TGCAGTGCTTTTAGGGGTGTAGGAACCAATGAGCAGTTCTTC
CSAFRGVGTNEQFF
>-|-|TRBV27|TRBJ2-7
TGTGCCAGCAGTTTATTAGTGGGAGGCGCGTACGAGCAGTACTTC
CASSLLVGGAYEQYF
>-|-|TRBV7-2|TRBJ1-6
TGTGCCAGCAGCCCCCGACAGACACCTAAATCACCCCTCCACTTT
CASSPRQTPKSPLHF
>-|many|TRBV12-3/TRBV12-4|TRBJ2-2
TGTGCCAGCAGTGGGGTCAGGACCACCGGGGAGCTGTTTTTT
CASSGVRTTGELFF
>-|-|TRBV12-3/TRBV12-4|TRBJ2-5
TGTGCCAGCAGCCTTGGCCCGGGGGAGACCCAGTACTTC
CASSLGPGETQYF
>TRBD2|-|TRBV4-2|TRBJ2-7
TGTGCCAGCAGCCAATTCTCGCCCACTAGCGGGAGTAGGAGCTACGAGCAGTACTTC
CASSQFSPTSGSRSYEQYF
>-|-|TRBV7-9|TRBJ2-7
TGTGCCAGCAGCCCCCGTGATGGCGAGCAGTACTTC
CASSPRDGEQYF
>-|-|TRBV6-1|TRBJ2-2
TGTGCCAGCAGACCCTCGAAGGGGAGGAACACCGGGGAGCTGTTTTTT
CASRPSKGRNTGELFF
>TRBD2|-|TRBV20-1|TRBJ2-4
TGCAGTGCTAGAGATCCGGCTAGCGGAAAATCGAATCTTCTAGCCAAAAACATTCAGTACTTC
CSARDPASGKSNLLAKNIQYF
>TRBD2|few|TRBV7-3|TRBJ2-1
TGTGCCAGCAGCCGGGGACTAGCGGGAGTCAGTGAGCAGTTCTTC
CASSRGLAGVSEQFF
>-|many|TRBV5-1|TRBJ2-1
TGCGCCAGCAGCTTGGGAGCGGATTACAATGAGCAGTTCTTC
CASSLGADYNEQFF
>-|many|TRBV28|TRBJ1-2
TGTGCCAGCAGTAAAACAGGCCCCTATGGCTACACCTTC
CASSKTGPYGYTF
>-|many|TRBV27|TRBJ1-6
TGTGCCAGCAGTTTAGGCAGCTCCTATAATTCACCCCTCCACTTT
CASSLGSSYNSPLHF
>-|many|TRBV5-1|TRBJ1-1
TGCGCCAGCAGCTTGGCTTTGGAAACTGAAGCTTTCTTT
CASSLALETEAFF
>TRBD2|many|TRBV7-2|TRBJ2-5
TGTGCCAGCAGCGTCCAGCCGGGACTAGCGGGAGAGCAGTACTTC
CASSVQPGLAGEQYF
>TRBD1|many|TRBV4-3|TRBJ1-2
TGCGCCAGCAGCCAACGACGGGAGGGGGCCTATGGCTACACCTTC
CASSQRREGAYGYTF
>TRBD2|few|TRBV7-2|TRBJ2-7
TGTGCCAGCAGCTTAGGAGGTCCAGCGGGAGGCGAGCAGTACTTC
CASSLGGPAGGEQYF
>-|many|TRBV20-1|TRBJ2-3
TGCAGTGTTTTCCAGGGAAGCACAGATACGCAGTATTTT
CSVFQGSTDTQYF
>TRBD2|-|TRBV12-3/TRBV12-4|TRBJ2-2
TGTGCCAGCAGTTTAGGGACTAGGTTCACCGGGGAGCTGTTTTTT
CASSLGTRFTGELFF
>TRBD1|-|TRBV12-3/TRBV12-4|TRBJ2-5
TGTGCCAGCAGTTTGACAGGGAGAGAGACCCAGTACTTC
CASSLTGRETQYF
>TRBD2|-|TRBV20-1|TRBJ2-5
TGCAGTGTTAGACTAGCGGGAGATACCCAGTACTTC
CSVRLAGDTQYF
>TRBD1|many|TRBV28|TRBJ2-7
TGTGCCAGCAGCTCCCCTCTAAGTGGGACAGCTACCTACGAGCAGTACTTC
CASSSPLSGTATYEQYF
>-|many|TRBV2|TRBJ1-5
TGTGCCAGCAGTGAGACAGTGAACCGGGGCAATCAGCCCCAGCATTTT
CASSETVNRGNQPQHF
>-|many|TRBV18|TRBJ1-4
TGTGCCAGCTCAGCAGGGGCAGGAGCTAATGAAAAACTGTTTTTT
CASSAGAGANEKLFF
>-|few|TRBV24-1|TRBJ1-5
TGTGCCACCAGTGCTTGGATTAGCAATCAGCCCCAGCATTTT
CATSAWISNQPQHF
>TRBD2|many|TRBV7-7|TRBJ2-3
TGTGCTAGCAGCTTACAGCGGGACACAGATACGCAGTATTTT
CASSLQRDTDTQYF